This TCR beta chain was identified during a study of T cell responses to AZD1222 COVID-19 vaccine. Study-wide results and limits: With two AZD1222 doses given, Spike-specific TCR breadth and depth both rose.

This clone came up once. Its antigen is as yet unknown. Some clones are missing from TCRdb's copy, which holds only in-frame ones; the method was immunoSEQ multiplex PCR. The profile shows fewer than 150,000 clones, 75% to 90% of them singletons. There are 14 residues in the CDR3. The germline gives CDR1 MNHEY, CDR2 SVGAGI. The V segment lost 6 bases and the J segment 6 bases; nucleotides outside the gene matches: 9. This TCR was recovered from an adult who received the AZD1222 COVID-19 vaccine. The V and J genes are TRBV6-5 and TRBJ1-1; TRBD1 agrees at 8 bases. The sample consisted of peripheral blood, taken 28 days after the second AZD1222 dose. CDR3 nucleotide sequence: TGTGCCAGCAGCCCCCGGACAGGGATCTCTGAAGCTTTCTTT. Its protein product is CASSPRTGISEAFF.